The 19 T cell receptor beta chains presented below share a single source sample, sequenced in a study of T cell responses to AZD1222 COVID-19 vaccine. Assay used: immunoSEQ multiplex PCR; TCRdb lists only in-frame clones, some missing. Of 130,000 to 150,000 clones in the sample, 80% to 95% were seen once. The input for sequencing was peripheral blood, taken on day 0 of AZD1222 vaccination. The receptors originated from an adult in good health.

This chain uses TRBV2 with TRBJ2-2; weak D call: TRBD1 (7 bases). The ends were cut back, 2 bases at V and 7 bases at J, with 17 bases in the middle. CDR3 length: 16 residues. Germline CDR1 and CDR2: SNHLY and FYNNEI. CDR3 sequence reads: CASSERQGGSGGELFF. CDR3 DNA sequence: TGTGCCAGCAGTGAAAGGCAGGGGGGAAGCGGCGGGGAGCTGTTTTTT.

CDR3 region: CASSISYRGTLQDEQFF. CDR3 DNA sequence: TGTGCCAGTAGTATATCATACAGGGGCACTTTACAAGATGAGCAGTTCTTC. The chain links TRBV19 to TRBJ2-1; 7 bases fit TRBD1. CDR1 is LNHDA and CDR2 is SQIVND in the germline V gene (reference sequence). The CDR3 is 17 residues long. With 2 bases clipped from V and 8 bases from J, the junction kept 15 bases outside the gene matches.

In this sample, this clone turned up once. The chain employs TRBV19 and TRBJ1-1, with a possible D match to TRBD1 (5 bases). Germline V gene data show CDR1 as LNHDA and CDR2 as SQIVND (reference sequence). The CDR3 extends over 13 amino acids. Trimming took 9 bases from V and 5 from J, leaving 16 bases between them. CDR3 amino acids: CASQVRKGTEAFF. In DNA, the CDR3 is TGTGCCAGCCAGGTGAGAAAGGGGACTGAAGCTTTCTTT.

The chain employs TRBV1 and TRBJ2-5; TRBD2, the table's D call, was not compared with the DNA. TRBV1 is reported as a pseudogene. This CDR3 comprises 19 residues. The CDR3 loop is CTSSHLLAPSGEGEETQYF. The CDR3, as DNA: TGCACCAGCAGCCATCTACTCGCCCCCTCAGGGGAGGGCGAGGAGACCCAGTACTTC.

This chain connects TRBV5-6 to TRBJ2-3, with D unclear. The CDR3 consists of 12 residues. The germline V gene has CDR1 SGHDT and CDR2 YYEEEE. Trimming pared 4 bases from V and 3 bases from J, leaving 6 bases between. The CDR3 DNA follows: TGTGCCAGCAGCGGAGCGACAGATACGCAGTATTTT. This sequence encodes CASSGATDTQYF.

J is TRBJ1-4 and V is TRBV11-2; 7 bases fit TRBD1. CDR3 length equals 16 residues. Germline CDR1 and CDR2: SGHAT and FQNNGV. V shed 4 bases and J 4 bases; nucleotides not matched to a gene: 9. The CDR3 loop reads CASSSLQRQGNEKLFF. As DNA, the CDR3 is TGTGCCAGCAGCTCCCTCCAACGACAGGGTAATGAAAAACTGTTTTTT.

The chain recombines TRBV30 with TRBJ2-7, with TRBD1 matching over 10 bases. Germline V CDR1 and CDR2: GTSNPN, SVGIG (reference sequence). This CDR3 is 14 amino acids long. J gave up 6 bases and V 5 bases, and 10 bases lay outside the gene matches. The CDR3 sequence is CAWEGGTGVFEQYF. In nucleotides, the CDR3 is TGTGCCTGGGAGGGTGGGACAGGGGTTTTCGAGCAGTACTTC.

V gene TRBV5-1 combines with J gene TRBJ1-2, with D maybe TRBD1 (5 bases). V lost 4 bases to trimming and J lost 4 bases, with 11 bases between them. The CDR3 is 13 residues long. Germline V gene lookup returns CDR1 SGHRS and CDR2 YFSETQ. In DNA form, the CDR3 reads TGCGCCAGCAGCCCCAGGGTCGCCTATGGCTACACCTTC. Its translation: CASSPRVAYGYTF.

The V call is TRBV5-1, the J call TRBJ1-4; D not certain. Germline CDR1 and CDR2: SGHRS and YFSETQ. V was shortened by 4 bases and J by 3 bases, with 16 bases between the two germline ends. This CDR3 region has 16 residues. In DNA form, the CDR3 reads TGCGCCAGCAGCCTTGGAATGGGTCCCGCTAATGAAAAACTGTTTTTT. Protein: CASSLGMGPANEKLFF.

This chain links TRBV12-3 or TRBV12-4 with TRBJ1-5; tentatively, D is TRBD1 (5 bases). V lost 6 bases and J 10 bases, leaving 16 bases between the germline ends. CDR3 size: 13 residues. In DNA form, the CDR3 reads TGTGCCAGCAGCCCTAGGTTGGGGGATCCCCAGCATTTT. It is translated as CASSPRLGDPQHF.

The gene calls are TRBV30 and TRBJ2-7, with TRBD2 as a possible D gene (5 bases). CDR1 and CDR2 (germline): GTSNPN, SVGIG (reference sequence). This CDR3 region has 14 residues. V was shortened by 4 bases and J by 3 bases, with 16 bases between the two germline ends. CDR3 protein: CAWIQIGVGYEQYF. As DNA, the CDR3 is TGTGCCTGGATACAAATCGGGGTGGGCTACGAGCAGTACTTC.

V and J are TRBV19 and TRBJ2-5, with D possibly TRBD2 on 6 matching bases. The CDR3 length is 14 residues. The ends were cut back, 3 bases at V and 5 bases at J, with 13 bases in the middle. Germline values: CDR1 LNHDA, CDR2 SQIVND (reference sequence). This CDR3 is CASSIRGVRETQYF. The CDR3 DNA reads TGTGCCAGTAGTATTCGCGGGGTCCGTGAGACCCAGTACTTC.

J is TRBJ2-1 and V is TRBV3-1 (or the pseudogene TRBV3-2); 8 nucleotides align to TRBD2. V shed 4 bases and J 7 bases; nucleotides not matched to a gene: 6. This CDR3 is built from 14 residues. Germline-derived CDR1 and CDR2 are LGHDT and YNNKEL (reference sequence). This chain's CDR3 is CASSPPGGGNEQFF. The CDR3 DNA is TGTGCCAGCAGCCCCCCGGGGGGGGGAAATGAGCAGTTCTTC.

The table lists this clone with a count of one. The chain is built from TRBV6-5 and TRBJ2-7, with D unclear. The CDR3 sequence is 14 residues long. CDR1 and CDR2 from the germline V gene are MNHEY and SVGAGI. Between the trimmed V and J ends, which lost 0 bases and 2 bases, there was a span of 8 bases. The DNA for the CDR3 is TGTGCCAGCAGTTACTCTCCTACCCCCTACGAGCAGTACTTC. This encodes CASSYSPTPYEQYF.

The chain uses TRBV14 and TRBJ1-1; D remains unclear. The V gene's germline CDR1 is SGHDN and CDR2 FVKESK. The CDR3 has 15 amino acids. V lost 4 bases and J lost 9, with 21 bases in between. CDR3: CASSPRIGLDQKAFF. The CDR3 DNA reads TGTGCCAGCAGCCCTCGAATTGGATTAGACCAAAAAGCTTTCTTT.

The genes are TRBV27 and TRBJ2-7, with a possible D match to TRBD1 (5 bases). The germline CDR1 and CDR2 sequences are MNHEY and SMNVEV (reference sequence). The V and J ends lost 5 bases and 4 bases respectively, with 21 bases between them. The CDR3 contains 16 residues. DNA of the CDR3: TGTGCCAGCAGTATCCATTATCCTCAGGCAGGGTACGAGCAGTACTTC. It codes for CASSIHYPQAGYEQYF.

This chain connects TRBV4-1 to TRBJ2-4, with TRBD2 matching 7 bases. Losses at the gene ends were 0 bases for V and 0 bases for J; bases not matched to a gene: 5. The CDR3 is 17 amino acids. CDR1 is MGHRA, CDR2 YSYEKL, per germline. The CDR3, as DNA: TGCGCCAGCAGCCAAGAAAGCGGGACTGTAGCCAAAAACATTCAGTACTTC. The encoded protein is CASSQESGTVAKNIQYF.

The chain uses TRBV3-1 (or the pseudogene TRBV3-2) and TRBJ1-4, with 7 bases aligning to TRBD1. CDR1 LGHDT and CDR2 YNNKEL come from the germline V gene (reference sequence). The V and J ends lost 4 bases and 7 bases, in that order; junction bases with no gene match: 9. The CDR3 loop spans 15 amino acids. CDR3 amino acids: CASSLTGVGGEKLFF. CDR3 coding DNA: TGTGCCAGCAGCCTAACAGGGGTCGGTGGTGAAAAACTGTTTTTT.

This clone was seen a few times. The DNA for the CDR3 is TGCGCCAGCCAGACAGGGGGTGCAACTAATGAAAAACTGTTTTTT. As protein: CASQTGGATNEKLFF. This chain links TRBV5-1 with TRBJ1-4; 9 bases agree with TRBD1. Trimming removed 7 bases from V and 0 bases from J; junction bases left unmatched: 4. Germline-derived CDR1 and CDR2 are SGHRS and YFSETQ. This CDR3 has 15 residues.